Each of the 23 T cell receptor beta chains below was sequenced from the same sample in a study of blood T cell repertoires in COVID-19. Sequencing was performed with immunoSEQ multiplex PCR; in TCRdb, only in-frame clones are kept and a portion is missing. The table lists roughly 170,000 clones, about 80% of them singletons. The sample taken for sequencing was peripheral blood. All receptors derive from a human donor in a cohort sampled during active COVID-19.

The V and J genes are TRBV10-3 and TRBJ2-7; 11 bases map to TRBD1. Per the germline V gene, CDR1 is ENHRY and CDR2 is SYGVKD. This CDR3 has 16 amino acids. After removal of 4 bases from V and 3 bases from J, the junction contained 8 bases not matched to a gene. Written as DNA, the CDR3 is TGTGCCATCAGTGCGCTAGGACAGGGGGCCCTCTACGAGCAGTACTTC. Translating it yields CAISALGQGALYEQYF.

The chain uses TRBV4-2 and TRBJ2-5; 9 bases line up with TRBD2. V trimming: 3 bases; J trimming: 2 bases; junction bases outside the gene matches: 7. The germline gives CDR1 LGHNA, CDR2 YNFKEQ. This CDR3 region has 16 residues. The CDR3 reads CASSHPGSGGQETQYF. The CDR3 region has the DNA TGTGCCAGCAGCCATCCCGGGAGCGGGGGGCAAGAGACCCAGTACTTC.

This chain joins TRBV6-5 and TRBJ2-5, with a tentative D call TRBD2 (6 bases). CDR1 is MNHEY and CDR2 is SVGAGI in the germline V gene. V lost 7 bases and J 4 bases, leaving 13 bases between the germline ends. The CDR3 length is 13 residues. CDR3 coding DNA: TGTGCCAGCATGGGAGGTACGAGAGAGACCCAGTACTTC. This encodes CASMGGTRETQYF.

The table lists this clone with a few counts. V is TRBV7-2 and J is TRBJ2-7; 8 positions match TRBD1. Germline V gives CDR1 SGHTA, CDR2 FQGNSA. V trimming: 4 bases; J trimming: 3 bases; junction bases outside the gene matches: 8. There are 15 residues in the CDR3. The CDR3 DNA follows: TGTGCCAGCAGCTCTAGGACAGGGTGGAACTACGAGCAGTACTTC. Translation: CASSSRTGWNYEQYF.

The J gene is TRBJ2-1, the V gene TRBV6-2 or TRBV6-3; D might be TRBD2 (7 bases). The CDR3 has 17 residues. V was pared by 6 bases and J by 1 base, with 19 bases between. Germline V lookup: CDR1 MNHEY, CDR2 SVGEGT. The CDR3 protein is CASSLPTGGTSYNEQFF. The CDR3 DNA reads TGTGCCAGCAGCCTTCCTACGGGGGGCACTTCCTACAATGAGCAGTTCTTC.

In its sample, this clone was seen once. The chain joins TRBV7-6 to TRBJ2-7, with 9 bases matching TRBD1. The CDR3 extends over 16 amino acids. V shed 4 bases, J shed 4 bases, and the junction held 11 bases outside the gene matches. Germline lookup yields CDR1 SGHVS and CDR2 FNYEAQ. CDR3 DNA sequence: TGTGCCAGCAGCTCTCCGGGACAGGGCCTACAATACGAGCAGTACTTC. It codes for CASSSPGQGLQYEQYF.

The genes are TRBV27 and TRBJ2-7, with D tentatively TRBD2 (7 bases). The CDR3 is 13 residues long. The ends were cut back, 7 bases at V and 3 bases at J, with 13 bases in the middle. Germline loops: CDR1 MNHEY, CDR2 SMNVEV (reference sequence). The CDR3 region is CASKSGTFYEQYF. In DNA, the CDR3 is TGTGCCAGCAAGAGCGGGACATTCTACGAGCAGTACTTC.

J is TRBJ2-7 and V is TRBV5-8; 7 positions agree with TRBD2. V trimming: 8 bases; J trimming: 2 bases; junction bases outside the gene matches: 7. CDR1 and CDR2 (germline): SGHTS, YDEGEE. The CDR3 is 13 amino acids. CDR3 DNA sequence: TGTGCCAGTTGGGAGGGTAGAGCCTACGAGCAGTACTTC. Its protein is CASWEGRAYEQYF.

The gene calls are TRBV7-3 and TRBJ2-3, with D possibly being TRBD2 (7 bases). CDR1 and CDR2 from the germline V gene are SGHTA and FQGTGA. Between the trimmed V and J ends, which lost 1 base and 2 bases, there was a span of 10 bases. The CDR3 loop spans 15 amino acids. CDR3 protein: CASSLRGGATDTQYF. The DNA of the CDR3 is TGTGCCAGCAGCTTAAGAGGGGGGGCCACAGATACGCAGTATTTT.

The chain combines TRBV30 with TRBJ1-6; maybe TRBD1 (6 bases). There are 15 residues in the CDR3. V gave up 0 bases and J gave up 10 bases, with 16 bases separating them. Per germline, CDR1 GTSNPN and CDR2 SVGIG (reference sequence). Written as DNA, the CDR3 is TGTGCCTGGAGTGTACGGGCGGGGGCAGGGTCACCCCTCCACTTT. This sequence encodes CAWSVRAGAGSPLHF.

This chain links TRBV29-1 with TRBJ2-7; tentative D call: TRBD2 (5 bases). Germline assignment: CDR1 SQVTM and CDR2 ANQGSEA. V gave up 5 bases and J gave up 3 bases, with 17 bases separating them. CDR3 length: 14 amino acids. The CDR3 coding sequence is TGCAGCGTTCTAAGTACAGACTATTACTACGAGCAGTACTTC. It is translated as CSVLSTDYYYEQYF.

The chain employs TRBV30 and TRBJ1-1, with D possibly TRBD1 on 5 matching bases. The germline gives CDR1 GTSNPN, CDR2 SVGIG (reference sequence). The CDR3 spans 15 residues. V lost 6 bases to trimming and J lost 2 bases, with 19 bases between them. CDR3 in amino acids: CACDQGPLRNTEAFF. CDR3 nucleotide sequence: TGTGCCTGCGACCAGGGCCCCCTCCGTAACACTGAAGCTTTCTTT.

This sequence joins TRBV27 and TRBJ2-7; the D gene is possibly TRBD1 (7 bases). V shed 6 bases and J shed 6 bases, with 27 bases lying between them. This CDR3 has 17 amino acids. Germline V gene lookup returns CDR1 MNHEY and CDR2 SMNVEV (reference sequence). CDR3 in DNA: TGTGCCAGCAGAAGGTCTTCTTTCCAGGGGGGCGCGGGCGAGCAGTACTTC. Translating gives CASRRSSFQGGAGEQYF.

The chain joins TRBV28 to TRBJ2-1; TRBD1 is a possible D gene (6 bases). This CDR3 has 15 amino acids. Trimming stripped 3 bases from V and 5 bases from J, with 14 bases between. Germline V gene lookup returns CDR1 MDHEN and CDR2 SYDVKM. CDR3: CASSLVGAGNNEQFF. Here the CDR3 DNA reads TGTGCCAGCAGTTTGGTGGGGGCTGGGAACAATGAGCAGTTCTTC.

The chain links TRBV30 to TRBJ1-3, with 8 bases lining up with TRBD1. Germline trimming cut 2 bases from V and 2 bases from J; bases unmatched to any gene: 5. Germline assignment: CDR1 GTSNPN and CDR2 SVGIG (reference sequence). The CDR3 loop spans 15 amino acids. Here the CDR3 DNA reads TGTGCCTGGAGTCATGACAGGGGCCCTGGAAACACCATATATTTT. Translated, it gives CAWSHDRGPGNTIYF.

The J gene is TRBJ2-6, the V gene TRBV9; 7 nucleotides line up with TRBD1. J lost 0 bases, V lost 2 bases, and 2 bases had no gene match. From germline, CDR1 is SGDLS and CDR2 YYNGEE. CDR3 length equals 16 residues. In DNA form, the CDR3 reads TGTGCCAGCAGCGTTACAGGGGCCTCTGGGGCCAACGTCCTGACTTTC. As protein: CASSVTGASGANVLTF.

The J gene is TRBJ2-5, the V gene TRBV19, with TRBD2 identical over 8 bases. The CDR3 has 15 residues. Losses at the gene ends were 6 bases for V and 1 base for J; bases not matched to a gene: 7. Germline V gene data show CDR1 as LNHDA and CDR2 as SQIVND (reference sequence). CDR3 region: CASSPLLAGQETQYF. The CDR3 nucleotides are TGTGCCAGTAGCCCGCTCCTAGCGGGCCAAGAGACCCAGTACTTC.

This clone appeared once. This rearrangement joins TRBV5-1 to TRBJ1-1; 7 bases are a match to TRBD1. There are 18 residues in the CDR3. Trimming took 0 bases from V and 4 from J; bases not matched to a gene: 15. The germline V gene has CDR1 SGHRS and CDR2 YFSETQ. The CDR3 DNA follows: TGCGCCAGCAGCTTGGGACAGGGACCCTCCCCACTTTTCACTGAAGCTTTCTTT. The encoded protein is CASSLGQGPSPLFTEAFF.

Here the CDR3 reads CASSPQTSGFTDTQYF. CDR3 coding DNA: TGTGCCAGCAGCCCCCAAACTAGCGGCTTCACAGATACGCAGTATTTT. This chain links TRBV13 with TRBJ2-3; 8 nucleotides match TRBD2. Germline CDR1 PRHDT, CDR2 FYEKMQ (reference sequence). CDR3 length equals 16 residues. Trimming cost V 5 bases and J 2 bases; bases outside gene matches: 9.

This clone occurred a few times. This sequence joins TRBV5-1 and TRBJ2-7; D unresolved. The CDR3 runs 15 residues. CDR1 and CDR2 (germline): SGHRS, YFSETQ. With 0 bases removed from V and 4 bases from J, the gap between germline ends came to 14 bases. CDR3 in DNA: TGCGCCAGCAGCTTGGGTGCGGAGCTGACTTACGAGCAGTACTTC. Protein: CASSLGAELTYEQYF.

The V call is TRBV27, the J call TRBJ1-1; D gene uncertain. CDR1 is MNHEY, CDR2 SMNVEV, per germline (reference sequence). Trimming removed 2 bases at V and 2 bases at J, with 9 bases between. The CDR3 contains 14 residues. CDR3 in amino acids: CASSLAGSNTEAFF. CDR3 DNA: TGTGCCAGCAGTTTAGCGGGCAGCAACACTGAAGCTTTCTTT.

The chain uses TRBV2 and TRBJ1-4; 9 nucleotides line up with TRBD1. V gave up 5 bases and J gave up 5 bases; unmatched junction bases: 3. Per the germline V gene, CDR1 is SNHLY and CDR2 is FYNNEI. This CDR3 is built from 14 residues. The CDR3 loop reads CASSMDRGNEKLFF. CDR3 sequence (DNA): TGTGCCAGCAGTATGGACAGGGGCAATGAAAAACTGTTTTTT.

This sequence joins TRBV7-9 and TRBJ1-1; a possible D gene is TRBD1 (5 bases). The germline gives CDR1 SEHNR, CDR2 FQNEAQ (reference sequence). Trimming removed 4 bases at V and 3 bases at J, with 12 bases between. The CDR3 consists of 14 residues. The CDR3 bases are TGTGCCAGCAGCTCCCCCGGGGGGGACACTGAAGCTTTCTTT. Its protein is CASSSPGGDTEAFF. Variable domain in full (rest from reference TRBV7-9 and TRBJ1-1): DTGVSQNPRHKITKRGQNVTFRCDPISEHNRLYWYRQTLGQGPEFLTYFQNEAQLEKSRLLSDRFSAERPKGSFSTLEIQRTEQGDSAMYLCASSSPGGDTEAFFGQGTRLTVV.